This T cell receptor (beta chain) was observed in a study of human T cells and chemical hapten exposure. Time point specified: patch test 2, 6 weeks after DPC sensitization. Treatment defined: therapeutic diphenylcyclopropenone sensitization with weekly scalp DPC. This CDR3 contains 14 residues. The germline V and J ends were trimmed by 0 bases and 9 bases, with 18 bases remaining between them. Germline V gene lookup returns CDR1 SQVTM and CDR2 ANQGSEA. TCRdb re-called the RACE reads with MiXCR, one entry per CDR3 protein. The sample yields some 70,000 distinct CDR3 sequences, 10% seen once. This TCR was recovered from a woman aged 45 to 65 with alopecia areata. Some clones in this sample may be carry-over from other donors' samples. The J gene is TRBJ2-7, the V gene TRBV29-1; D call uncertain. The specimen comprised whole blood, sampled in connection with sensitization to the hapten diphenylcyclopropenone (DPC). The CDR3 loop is CSVEDSQSPEWQYF. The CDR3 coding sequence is TGCAGCGTTGAAGATTCACAGTCCCCAGAGTGGCAGTACTTC.